This T cell receptor (beta chain) was identified in a study of regulatory T cells in long-lasting Graves disease. Broader study findings: Peripheral blood, not thyroid tissue, was the sole material studied. New patients shared some 890 public clonotypes, fewer than the 2,741 shared by persistent patients.

Libraries of TCR beta came from iRepertoire HTBI primers plus Arm-PCR of CDR3 regions. TCRdb analysed the multiplex PCR reads with MiXCR anew, one entry per CDR3 protein. The table includes over 650,000 distinct CDR3 sequences, around 30% detected once. Documented time point: persistent/refractory GD, antithyroid drugs over 5 years with positive TRAb. There was RNA extracted from PBMCs, and the TCR library was made from it. About this clonotype: The antigen is undetermined.

Sequencing was performed on peripheral blood mononuclear cells (PBMCs), taken when the disease was refractory, from a patient treated with antithyroid drugs. The TCR comes from a female donor with Graves disease.

This chain's CDR3 is CASSADRVSPLHF. CDR3 coding DNA: TGTGCCAGCAGTGCCGACAGAGTATCACCCCTCCACTTT. V is TRBV28 and J is TRBJ1-6; tentatively, D is TRBD1 (5 bases). CDR1 is MDHEN, CDR2 SYDVKM, per germline. The CDR3 runs 13 residues. The V end lost 5 bases, the J end lost 10 bases, and 12 bases lay between the germline ends. The full variable domain, rest sourced from reference TRBV28 and TRBJ1-6, is DVKVTQSSRYLVKRTGEKVFLECVQDMDHENMFWYRQDPGLGLRLIYFSYDVKMKEKGDIPEGYSVSREKKERFSLILESASTNQTSMYLCASSADRVSPLHFGNGTRLTVT.